The clone carrying this TCR beta chain was recorded once. The antigen is undetermined. These data come from a study of cytomegalovirus exposure and HLA in healthy donors. Points from the study as a whole: Diagnosis of cytomegalovirus status made by the classifier reportedly showed high specificity and sensitivity. Among TCR beta chains, those listed as cytomegalovirus-associated numbered approximately 150. Among donors in an Asian-associated ancestry cluster, a later analysis reportedly found fewer N-insertions than the approximately 700-donor mean. Most TCR beta V segments were productive about 90% or about 30% of the time in an earlier analysis.

PCR used 60 Vbeta primers and 13 Jbeta primers. Some clones are missing from TCRdb's copy, which holds only in-frame ones; the method was immunoSEQ multiplex PCR. The sample has around 170,000 clones, 65% to 85% seen once. V was clipped by 8 bases and J by 0 bases, with 19 bases between them. The length of the CDR3 is 16 residues. Germline CDR1 SNHLY, CDR2 FYNNEI. V usage is TRBV2 and J usage is TRBJ1-1, with D possibly being TRBD1 (6 bases). The receptor was isolated from a man aged 45-65 years in good health and CMV-seronegative. Material: PBMCs. The CDR3 coding sequence is TGTGCCAGCCTTCTCCTCGACAGGTTCATGAACACTGAAGCTTTCTTT. Its translation: CASLLLDRFMNTEAFF. Looking up the rest from reference TRBV2 and TRBJ1-1 gives the full variable domain: EPEVTQTPSHQVTQMGQEVILRCVPISNHLYFYWYRQILGQKVEFLVSFYNNEISEKSEIFDDQFSVERPDGSNFTLKIRSTKLEDSAMYFCASLLLDRFMNTEAFFGQGTRLTVV.